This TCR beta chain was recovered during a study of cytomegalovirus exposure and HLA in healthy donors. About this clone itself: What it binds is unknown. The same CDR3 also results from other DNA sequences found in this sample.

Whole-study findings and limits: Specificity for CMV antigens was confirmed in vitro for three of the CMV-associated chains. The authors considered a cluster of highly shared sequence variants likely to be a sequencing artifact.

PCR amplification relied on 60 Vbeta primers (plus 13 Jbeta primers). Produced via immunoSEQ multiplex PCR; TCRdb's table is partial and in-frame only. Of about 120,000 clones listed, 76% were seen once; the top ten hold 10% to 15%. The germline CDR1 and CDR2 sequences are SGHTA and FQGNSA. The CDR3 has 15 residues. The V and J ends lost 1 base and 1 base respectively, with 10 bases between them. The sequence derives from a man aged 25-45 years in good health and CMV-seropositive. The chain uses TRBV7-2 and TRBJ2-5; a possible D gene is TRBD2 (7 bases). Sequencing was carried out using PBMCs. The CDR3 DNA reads TGTGCCAGCAGCTTAGGGGGGGGGCCCCAAGAGACCCAGTACTTC. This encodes CASSLGGGPQETQYF.